Presented here are 7 T cell receptor beta chains from one specimen sequenced in a study of shared T cell receptors in the human thymus. TCRdb's copy holds only in-frame clones and misses some; the assay was immunoSEQ multiplex PCR. The sample carries approximately 490,000 clones, 70% to 80% recorded once. These data were also filed under a second study, of human thymus T cells.

Sequenced: thymocytes. The receptors shown here come from a boy under three years old with a congenital heart defect.

The J gene is TRBJ2-7, the V gene TRBV9; 7 bases line up with TRBD1. With V trimmed by 3 bases and J by 2 bases, 11 bases remained unmatched. The germline V gene encodes CDR1 SGDLS and CDR2 YYNGEE. The CDR3 totals 16 residues. CDR3 in amino acids: CASSATGTDTTYEQYF. The CDR3 DNA is TGTGCCAGCAGCGCTACCGGGACAGATACTACCTACGAGCAGTACTTC.

The chain combines TRBV7-2 with TRBJ1-1; D perhaps matches TRBD1 (5 bases). This CDR3 has 16 amino acids. V shed 2 bases and J shed 2 bases, with 15 bases lying between them. CDR1 is SGHTA, CDR2 FQGNSA, per germline. In nucleotides, the CDR3 is TGTGCCAGCAGCTTACCTTCGAACAGGACCAACACTGAAGCTTTCTTT. Protein sequence: CASSLPSNRTNTEAFF. Looking up the rest from reference TRBV7-2 and TRBJ1-1 gives the full variable domain: GAGVSQSPSNKVTEKGKDVELRCDPISGHTALYWYRQSLGQGLEFLIYFQGNSAPDKSGLPSDRFSAERTGGSVSTLTIQRTQQEDSAVYLCASSLPSNRTNTEAFFGQGTRLTVV.

This clone appeared a few times. CDR3 nucleotide sequence: TGTGCCAGCAGTTCCGGGCGGGCTAGCGGGATGCTACGAGAGACCCAGTACTTC. The encoded protein is CASSSGRASGMLRETQYF. The chain recombines TRBV28 with TRBJ2-5; 9 bases line up with TRBD2. J gave up 4 bases and V 4 bases, and 16 bases lay outside the gene matches. The CDR3 spans 18 residues. CDR1 is MDHEN and CDR2 is SYDVKM in the germline V gene.

J is TRBJ2-7 and V is TRBV27; TRBD2 agrees at 7 bases. Trimming cost V 8 bases and J 4 bases; bases outside gene matches: 14. In germline, CDR1 is MNHEY, CDR2 SMNVEV (reference sequence). This CDR3 has 15 residues. The CDR3 DNA follows: TGTGCCAGCGAGTCCCTCCAGCGGGGCCTATACGAGCAGTACTTC. It specifies CASESLQRGLYEQYF.

V is TRBV6-6 and J is TRBJ1-1; a possible D gene is TRBD1 (5 bases). Trimming took 4 bases from V and 3 from J, leaving 12 bases between them. Germline CDR1 reads MNHNY; CDR2 reads SVGAGI (reference sequence). This CDR3 is built from 14 residues. The CDR3 nucleotides are TGTGCCAGCAGTTGCGACAGATTCTACACTGAAGCTTTCTTT. It is translated as CASSCDRFYTEAFF.

The J gene is TRBJ2-3, the V gene TRBV7-3, with TRBD2 identical over 7 bases. CDR1 and CDR2 from the germline V gene are SGHTA and FQGTGA. The CDR3 length is 19 residues. The junction had 17 bases not matched to a gene; V was cut back by 0 bases and J by 5 bases. CDR3 bases: TGTGCCAGCAGCTTAACGCCAGGCCTGGGGGGAGGGCCCAAAGATACGCAGTATTTT. Encoded protein: CASSLTPGLGGGPKDTQYF.

This clone was seen more than once but under ten times. The chain employs TRBV4-3 and TRBJ2-1; maybe TRBD2 (5 bases). Germline lookup yields CDR1 LGHNA and CDR2 YSLEER. Between the trimmed V and J ends, which lost 0 bases and 7 bases, there was a span of 13 bases. The CDR3 contains 15 residues. The chain's CDR3 is CASSQDSSGWNEQFF. In nucleotides, the CDR3 is TGCGCCAGCAGCCAAGATTCCTCGGGGTGGAATGAGCAGTTCTTC.